This T cell receptor beta chain was sequenced in a study of shared clonotypes between healthy human individuals. Study-wide context: CD4 naive and CD4 memory each took three plates per donor, while CD8 naive took two and CD8 memory one.

Comment on this clone: Its specificity is unknown.

Trimming took 4 bases from V and 6 from J; bases not matched to a gene: 7. This CDR3 spans 17 amino acids. Per the germline V gene, CDR1 is MDHEN and CDR2 is SYDVKM. Profiling relied on immunoSEQ multiplex PCR, and the TCRdb table lists in-frame clones only, not all of them. The table includes around 700,000 clones, around 73% detected once. General study results and limits: Depth of sequencing was expected to influence donor clonotype sharing.

The TCR originated in a woman aged 25 to 39 in good health. The chain links TRBV28 to TRBJ2-2; TRBD2 matches 14 bases. The sample was memory CD4+ T cells sorted from blood. The subset was: CD45RA-negative fraction. Written as DNA, the CDR3 is TGTGCCAGCAGTTCACTTAAGGGACTAGCGGGAGCCGGGGAGCTGTTTTTT. Translating it yields CASSSLKGLAGAGELFF.